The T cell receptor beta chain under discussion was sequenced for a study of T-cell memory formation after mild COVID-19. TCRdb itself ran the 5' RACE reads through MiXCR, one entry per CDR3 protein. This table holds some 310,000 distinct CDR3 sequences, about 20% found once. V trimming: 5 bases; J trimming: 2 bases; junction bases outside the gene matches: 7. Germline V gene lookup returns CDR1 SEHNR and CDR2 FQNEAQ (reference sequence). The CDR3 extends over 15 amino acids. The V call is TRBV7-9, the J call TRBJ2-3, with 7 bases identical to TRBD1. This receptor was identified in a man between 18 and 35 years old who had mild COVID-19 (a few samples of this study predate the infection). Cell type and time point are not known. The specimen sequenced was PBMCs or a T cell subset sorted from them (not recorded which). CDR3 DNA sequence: TGTGCCAGCAGCCAAGTGGGACAGCACACAGATACGCAGTATTTT. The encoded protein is CASSQVGQHTDTQYF.